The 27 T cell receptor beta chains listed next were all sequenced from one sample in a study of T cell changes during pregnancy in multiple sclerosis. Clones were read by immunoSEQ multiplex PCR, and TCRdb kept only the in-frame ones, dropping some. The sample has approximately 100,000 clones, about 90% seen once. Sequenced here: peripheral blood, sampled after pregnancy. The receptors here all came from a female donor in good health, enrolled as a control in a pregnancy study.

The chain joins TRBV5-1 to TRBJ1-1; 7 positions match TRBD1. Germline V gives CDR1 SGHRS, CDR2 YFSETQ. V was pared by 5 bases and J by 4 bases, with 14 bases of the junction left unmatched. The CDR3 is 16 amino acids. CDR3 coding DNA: TGCGCCAGCAGTCGGGTACCGACAGGGTCGGCCACTGAAGCTTTCTTT. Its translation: CASSRVPTGSATEAFF. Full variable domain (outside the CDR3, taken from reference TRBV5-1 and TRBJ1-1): KAGVTQTPRYLIKTRGQQVTLSCSPISGHRSVSWYQQTPGQGLQFLFEYFSETQRNKGNFPGRFSGRQFSNSRSEMNVSTLELGDSALYLCASSRVPTGSATEAFFGQGTRLTVV.

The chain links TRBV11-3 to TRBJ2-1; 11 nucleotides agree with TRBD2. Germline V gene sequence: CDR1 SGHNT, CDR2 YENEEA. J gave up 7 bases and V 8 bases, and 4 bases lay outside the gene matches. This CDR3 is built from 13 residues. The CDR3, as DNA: TGTGCCAGCGGGACTAGCGGAGAAAATGAGCAGTTCTTC. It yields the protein CASGTSGENEQFF.

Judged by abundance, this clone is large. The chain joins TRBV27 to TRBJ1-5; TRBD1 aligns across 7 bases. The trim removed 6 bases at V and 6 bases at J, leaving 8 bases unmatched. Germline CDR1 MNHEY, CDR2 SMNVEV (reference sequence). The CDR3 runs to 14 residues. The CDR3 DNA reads TGTGCCAGCAGCTTCCACAGGGGAAGTCAGCCCCAGCATTTT. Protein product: CASSFHRGSQPQHF.

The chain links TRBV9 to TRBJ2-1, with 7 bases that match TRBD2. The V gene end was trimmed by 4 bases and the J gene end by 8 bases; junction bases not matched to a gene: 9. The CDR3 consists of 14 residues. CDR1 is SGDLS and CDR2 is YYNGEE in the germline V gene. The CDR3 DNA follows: TGTGCCAGCAGCTGGGGGGGAGGTGGGGATGAGCAGTTCTTC. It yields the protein CASSWGGGGDEQFF.

CDR3 coding DNA: TGTGCCAGCAGTTACCCAATTTCGGGGACCCAGTACTTC. Translating gives CASSYPISGTQYF. The chain uses TRBV6-5 and TRBJ2-5; D remains unclear. V was clipped by 2 bases and J by 7 bases, with 11 bases between them. This CDR3 is 13 amino acids long. Germline V gives CDR1 MNHEY, CDR2 SVGAGI.

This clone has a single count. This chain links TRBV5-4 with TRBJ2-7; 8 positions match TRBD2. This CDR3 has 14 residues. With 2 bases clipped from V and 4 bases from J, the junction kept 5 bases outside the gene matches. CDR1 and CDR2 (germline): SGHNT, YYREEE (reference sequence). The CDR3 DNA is TGTGCCAGCAGCTTCGGCGGGGGGTCTTACGAGCAGTACTTC. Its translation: CASSFGGGSYEQYF.

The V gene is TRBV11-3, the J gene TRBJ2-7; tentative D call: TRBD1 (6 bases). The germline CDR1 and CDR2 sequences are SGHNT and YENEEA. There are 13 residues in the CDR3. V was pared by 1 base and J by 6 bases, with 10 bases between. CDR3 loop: CASSLARGGEQYF. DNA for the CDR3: TGTGCCAGCAGCTTAGCGCGAGGGGGCGAGCAGTACTTC.

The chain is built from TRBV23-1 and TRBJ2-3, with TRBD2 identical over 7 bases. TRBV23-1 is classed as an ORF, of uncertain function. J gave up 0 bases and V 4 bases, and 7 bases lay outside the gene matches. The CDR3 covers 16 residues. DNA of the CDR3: TGCGCCAGCAGTCGTACGAGCGGGGCTAGCACAGATACGCAGTATTTT. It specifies CASSRTSGASTDTQYF.

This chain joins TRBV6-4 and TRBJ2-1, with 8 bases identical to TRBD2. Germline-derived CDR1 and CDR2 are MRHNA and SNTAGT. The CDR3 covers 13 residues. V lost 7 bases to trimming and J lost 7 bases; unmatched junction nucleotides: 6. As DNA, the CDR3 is TGTGCCAGCAACGCGGGAGGTAATAATGAGCAGTTCTTC. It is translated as CASNAGGNNEQFF.

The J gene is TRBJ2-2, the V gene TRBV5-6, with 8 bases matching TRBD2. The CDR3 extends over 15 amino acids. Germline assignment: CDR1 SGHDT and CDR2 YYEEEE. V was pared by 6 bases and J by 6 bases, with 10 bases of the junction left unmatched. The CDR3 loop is CASNKGLVVSGELFF. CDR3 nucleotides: TGTGCCAGCAACAAGGGACTAGTGGTATCCGGGGAGCTGTTTTTT.

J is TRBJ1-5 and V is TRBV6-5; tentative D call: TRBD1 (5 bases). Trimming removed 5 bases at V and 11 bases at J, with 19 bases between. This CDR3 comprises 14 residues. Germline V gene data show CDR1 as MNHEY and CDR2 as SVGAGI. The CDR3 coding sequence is TGTGCCAGCAGTAGCTCGGACATATATCGAACCCAGCATTTT. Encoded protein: CASSSSDIYRTQHF.

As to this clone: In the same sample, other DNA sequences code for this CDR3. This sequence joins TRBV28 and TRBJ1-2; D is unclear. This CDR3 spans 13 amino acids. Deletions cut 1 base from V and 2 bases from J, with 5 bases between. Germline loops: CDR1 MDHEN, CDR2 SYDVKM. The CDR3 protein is CASSLSGNYGYTF. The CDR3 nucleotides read TGTGCCAGCAGTTTATCGGGGAACTATGGCTACACCTTC.

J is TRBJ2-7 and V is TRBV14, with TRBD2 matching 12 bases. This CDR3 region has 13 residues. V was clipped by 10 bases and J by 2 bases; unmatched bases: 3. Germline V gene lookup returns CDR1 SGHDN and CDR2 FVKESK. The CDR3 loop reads CATRTSGTYEQYF. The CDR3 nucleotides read TGTGCCACCAGGACTAGCGGGACCTACGAGCAGTACTTC.

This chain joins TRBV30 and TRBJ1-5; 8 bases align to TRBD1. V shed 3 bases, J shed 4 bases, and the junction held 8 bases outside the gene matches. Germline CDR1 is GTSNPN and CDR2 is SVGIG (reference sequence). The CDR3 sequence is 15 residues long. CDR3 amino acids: CAWSLTGGGNQPQHF. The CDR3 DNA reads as TGTGCCTGGAGCCTAACAGGGGGGGGAAATCAGCCCCAGCATTTT.

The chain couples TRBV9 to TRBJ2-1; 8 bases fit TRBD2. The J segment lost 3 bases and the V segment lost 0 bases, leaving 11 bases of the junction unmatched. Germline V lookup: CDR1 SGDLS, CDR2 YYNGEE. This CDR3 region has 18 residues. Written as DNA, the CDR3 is TGTGCCAGCAGCGTAGGCGGGAGGTCCCCCAAGTTCTACAATGAGCAGTTCTTC. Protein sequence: CASSVGGRSPKFYNEQFF.

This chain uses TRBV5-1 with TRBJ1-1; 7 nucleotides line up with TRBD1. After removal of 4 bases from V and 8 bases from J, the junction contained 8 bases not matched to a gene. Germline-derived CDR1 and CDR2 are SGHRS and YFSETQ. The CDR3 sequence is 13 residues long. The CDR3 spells CASSRGQEREAFF. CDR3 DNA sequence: TGCGCCAGCAGCCGCGGACAGGAGAGGGAAGCTTTCTTT.

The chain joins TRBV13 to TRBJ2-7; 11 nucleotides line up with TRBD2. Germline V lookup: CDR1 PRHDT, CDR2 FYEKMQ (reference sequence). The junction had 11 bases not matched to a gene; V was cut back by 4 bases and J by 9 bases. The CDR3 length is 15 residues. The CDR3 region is CASSYPLAGGTPQYF. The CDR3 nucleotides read TGTGCCAGCAGCTACCCCCTAGCGGGAGGCACTCCGCAGTACTTC.

CDR3 bases: TGTGCCAGCAGCTTAGAGGGACTAGCGGGAGGGCCGGGGAATGAGCAGTTCTTC. Translating it yields CASSLEGLAGGPGNEQFF. The rearrangement links TRBV7-2 to TRBJ2-1; 16 nucleotides align to TRBD2. CDR1 is SGHTA and CDR2 is FQGNSA in the germline V gene. This CDR3 is 18 amino acids long. With 1 base clipped from V and 7 bases from J, the junction kept 7 bases outside the gene matches.

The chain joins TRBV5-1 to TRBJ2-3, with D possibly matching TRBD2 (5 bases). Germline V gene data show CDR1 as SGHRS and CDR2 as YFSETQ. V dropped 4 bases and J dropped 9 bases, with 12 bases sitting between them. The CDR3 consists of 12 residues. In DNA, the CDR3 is TGCGCCAGCAGCCCGGACTTGAAAACGCAGTATTTT. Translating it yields CASSPDLKTQYF.

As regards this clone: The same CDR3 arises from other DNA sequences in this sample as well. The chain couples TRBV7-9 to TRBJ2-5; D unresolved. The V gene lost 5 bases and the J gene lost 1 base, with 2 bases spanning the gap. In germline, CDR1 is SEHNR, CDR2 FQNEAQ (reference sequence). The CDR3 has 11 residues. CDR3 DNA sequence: TGTGCCAGCAGCCTCCAAGAGACCCAGTACTTC. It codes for CASSLQETQYF.

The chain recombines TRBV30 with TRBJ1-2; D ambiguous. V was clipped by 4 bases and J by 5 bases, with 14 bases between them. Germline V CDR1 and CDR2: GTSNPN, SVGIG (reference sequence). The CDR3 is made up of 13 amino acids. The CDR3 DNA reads TGTGCCTGGACCCTTTCCGGGAGATATGGCTACACCTTC. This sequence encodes CAWTLSGRYGYTF.

This CDR3 is CASSQKTGVSFDTQYF. The DNA for the CDR3 is TGTGCCAGCAGTCAAAAGACAGGGGTCTCTTTCGATACGCAGTATTTT. The rearrangement joins TRBV28 to TRBJ2-3, with 8 bases fitting TRBD1. With 5 bases clipped from V and 6 bases from J, the junction kept 13 bases outside the gene matches. From germline, CDR1 is MDHEN and CDR2 SYDVKM. CDR3 length equals 16 residues.

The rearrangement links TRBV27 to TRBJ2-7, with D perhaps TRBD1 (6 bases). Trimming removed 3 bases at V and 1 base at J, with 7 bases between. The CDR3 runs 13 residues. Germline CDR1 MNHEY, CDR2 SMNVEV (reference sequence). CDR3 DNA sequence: TGTGCCAGCAGTTTCGGGACATCCTACGAGCAGTACTTC. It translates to CASSFGTSYEQYF.

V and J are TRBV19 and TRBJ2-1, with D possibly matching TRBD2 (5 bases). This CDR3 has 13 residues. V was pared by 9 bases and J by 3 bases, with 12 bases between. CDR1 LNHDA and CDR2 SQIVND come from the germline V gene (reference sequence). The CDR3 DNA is TGTGCCAGCTGCGAAGGGAGCTACAATGAGCAGTTCTTC. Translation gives CASCEGSYNEQFF.

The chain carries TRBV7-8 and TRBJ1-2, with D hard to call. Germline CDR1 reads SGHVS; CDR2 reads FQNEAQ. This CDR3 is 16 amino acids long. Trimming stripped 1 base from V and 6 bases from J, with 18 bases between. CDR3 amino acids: CASSLVPAARVDGYTF. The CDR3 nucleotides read TGTGCCAGCAGCTTAGTCCCGGCAGCGAGAGTGGATGGCTACACCTTC.

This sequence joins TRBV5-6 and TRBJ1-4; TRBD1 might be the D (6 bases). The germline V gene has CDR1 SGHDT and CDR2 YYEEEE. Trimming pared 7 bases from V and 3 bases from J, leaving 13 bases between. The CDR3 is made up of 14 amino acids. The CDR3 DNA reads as TGTGCCAGCGAGCAGGGGACGGCTAATGAAAAACTGTTTTTT. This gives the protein CASEQGTANEKLFF.

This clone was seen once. In DNA, the CDR3 is TGTGCCAGTAGTATAGGCGGGAGAAAAACCGGGGAGCTGTTTTTT. It yields the protein CASSIGGRKTGELFF. V usage is TRBV19 and J usage is TRBJ2-2; 7 bases are a match to TRBD2. The CDR3 has 15 amino acids. V lost 1 base, J lost 5 bases, and 4 bases stayed unmatched. Germline values: CDR1 LNHDA, CDR2 SQIVND (reference sequence).